A single sample is the source of the 23 T cell receptor beta chains below, sequenced in a study of T cells in Graves' hyperthyroidism and ophthalmopathy. RNA transcripts gave rise to amplified TCR beta CDR3 regions. HTBI primers drove first-round RT-PCR of the TCR CDR3. TCRdb called the multiplex PCR reads again in MiXCR, with one record for every CDR3 protein. The table has 530,000 or so distinct CDR3 sequences, approximately 25% seen once. The sequenced sample consisted of blood. The receptor source for this set is a woman in her twenties or thirties with Graves' ophthalmopathy.

This clonotype was counted only a few times. This sequence joins TRBV15 and TRBJ1-1; D ambiguous. V was shortened by 0 bases and J by 0 bases, with 11 bases between the two germline ends. This CDR3 has 16 residues. Germline values: CDR1 LNHNV, CDR2 YYDKDF (reference sequence). The CDR3 bases are TGTGCCACCAGCAGAGATAAGACGGTTATGAACACTGAAGCTTTCTTT. Amino acids: CATSRDKTVMNTEAFF. Full variable domain (outside the CDR3, taken from reference TRBV15 and TRBJ1-1): DAMVIQNPRYQVTQFGKPVTLSCSQTLNHNVMYWYQQKSSQAPKLLFHYYDKDFNNEADTPDNFQSRRPNTSFCFLDIRSPGLGDTAMYLCATSRDKTVMNTEAFFGQGTRLTVV.

The rearrangement joins TRBV28 to TRBJ1-2; D unresolved. The V gene lost 5 bases and the J gene lost 3 bases, with 16 bases spanning the gap. This CDR3 is 15 amino acids long. Germline V gene lookup returns CDR1 MDHEN and CDR2 SYDVKM. CDR3 sequence: CASSPAERSHYGYTF. In DNA form, the CDR3 reads TGTGCCAGCAGTCCCGCCGAGAGGTCCCACTATGGCTACACCTTC.

The chain recombines TRBV12-3 or TRBV12-4 with TRBJ2-5; D remains unclear. This CDR3 region has 11 residues. V lost 4 bases, J lost 7 bases, and 7 bases lay in between. The CDR3, as DNA: TGTGCCAGCAGTTCCAAGCGGACCCAGTACTTC. Protein sequence: CASSSKRTQYF.

The V call is TRBV24-1, the J call TRBJ1-2; TRBD1 matches at 7 bases. Germline V CDR1 and CDR2: KGHDR, SFDVKD. The CDR3 contains 18 residues. With 6 bases clipped from V and 3 bases from J, the junction kept 18 bases outside the gene matches. The CDR3 sequence is CATSTLTPTGALDYGYTF. For the CDR3, the DNA is TGTGCCACCAGTACCCTTACTCCAACAGGGGCCCTTGACTATGGCTACACCTTC.

This clonotype was observed many times. This chain joins TRBV6-2 or TRBV6-3 and TRBJ2-5; 9 nucleotides line up with TRBD2. Germline assignment: CDR1 MNHEY and CDR2 SVGEGT. V lost 3 bases, J lost 2 bases, and 4 bases stayed unmatched. The CDR3 runs to 15 residues. CDR3 coding DNA: TGTGCCAGCAGTTATCATACTAGCGGGCAAGAGACCCAGTACTTC. This codes for CASSYHTSGQETQYF.

This chain joins TRBV13 and TRBJ2-7, with 9 bases aligning to TRBD1. The CDR3 consists of 15 residues. Germline V gene sequence: CDR1 PRHDT, CDR2 FYEKMQ (reference sequence). Germline trimming cut 0 bases from V and 7 bases from J; bases unmatched to any gene: 7. The CDR3 here is CASSLGWTGVKEQYF. The CDR3 bases are TGTGCCAGCAGCTTAGGGTGGACAGGGGTCAAAGAGCAGTACTTC.

This clonotype showed up many times. This sequence may be a read error, since a much larger clone differs from it by one base. V and J are TRBV28 and TRBJ2-7; 9 bases line up with TRBD1. CDR3 length: 14 residues. Per germline, CDR1 MDHEN and CDR2 SYDVKM. CDR3 coding DNA: TGTACCAGCAGTTTCGGGACAGGGACCTACGAGCAGTACTTC. Residues: CTSSFGTGTYEQYF.

This clonotype was seen ten or more times. This chain uses TRBV28 with TRBJ2-7, with D uncertain. Germline-derived CDR1 and CDR2 are MDHEN and SYDVKM. V lost 4 bases and J lost 1, with 8 bases in between. This CDR3 is 13 amino acids long. The CDR3 protein is CASSSQVSYEQYF. The CDR3 coding sequence is TGTGCCAGCAGTTCCCAGGTTTCCTACGAGCAGTACTTC.

At least ten counts were recorded for this clonotype. V gene TRBV24-1 combines with J gene TRBJ1-2; TRBD1 matches 7 bases. CDR3 size: 15 residues. Germline values: CDR1 KGHDR, CDR2 SFDVKD. With V trimmed by 3 bases and J by 4 bases, 7 bases remained unmatched. CDR3 nucleotides: TGTGCCACCAGTGATGGGCTGACAGGGTCCTATGGCTACACCTTC. Amino acids: CATSDGLTGSYGYTF.

The genes are TRBV10-3 and TRBJ2-5, with 10 bases fitting TRBD1. Per the germline V gene, CDR1 is ENHRY and CDR2 is SYGVKD. J gave up 3 bases and V 6 bases, and 4 bases lay outside the gene matches. The CDR3 contains 14 residues. DNA of the CDR3: TGTGCCATCAGAGAGGACAGGGGGGAAGAGACCCAGTACTTC. Encoded protein: CAIREDRGEETQYF.

This clonotype was recorded at least ten times. The chain carries TRBV7-8 and TRBJ2-5, with 11 bases aligning to TRBD1. V shed 7 bases, J shed 4 bases, and the junction held 8 bases outside the gene matches. Germline V CDR1 and CDR2: SGHVS, FQNEAQ. There are 15 residues in the CDR3. The CDR3 loop is CASTRTGTGGETQYF. For the CDR3, the DNA is TGTGCCAGCACCCGGACCGGGACAGGGGGAGAGACCCAGTACTTC.

This clonotype has a count of ten or more. The rearrangement uses TRBV6-5 and TRBJ2-5, with D perhaps matching TRBD1 (7 bases). This CDR3 is 14 amino acids long. V was cut by 2 bases and J by 5 bases, with 12 bases left in between. Germline loops: CDR1 MNHEY, CDR2 SVGAGI. Here the CDR3 reads CASSYLRGRETQYF. The CDR3 DNA reads as TGTGCCAGCAGTTACCTCAGGGGGAGGGAGACCCAGTACTTC.

With respect to this clonotype: A much larger clone is a single base away; this may be a read error. The V and J genes are TRBV29-1 and TRBJ2-2, with TRBD1 identical over 7 bases. The CDR3 runs to 11 residues. Germline-derived CDR1 and CDR2 are SQVTM and ANQGSEA. The junction had 3 bases not matched to a gene; V was cut back by 7 bases and J by 7 bases. The CDR3 DNA is TGCAGCGGACAGGGCGTCGGGGAGCTGTTTTTT. The encoded protein is CSGQGVGELFF.

The genes are TRBV18 and TRBJ2-2; D is undetermined. V was cut by 3 bases and J by 4 bases, with 12 bases left in between. The CDR3 spans 15 residues. CDR1 is KGHSH and CDR2 is LQKENI in the germline V gene. The CDR3, as DNA: TGTGCCAGCTCACCCGTCCGAGGTACCACCGGGGAGCTGTTTTTT. Translating gives CASSPVRGTTGELFF.

The chain links TRBV7-2 to TRBJ1-5; D is unresolved. V lost 6 bases to trimming and J lost 2 bases, with 14 bases between them. Germline loops: CDR1 SGHTA, CDR2 FQGNSA. The CDR3 sequence is 15 residues long. DNA of the CDR3: TGTGCCAGCAGTTCAGGCCCGAACCGCAATCAGCCCCAGCATTTT. It is translated as CASSSGPNRNQPQHF. Together with reference TRBV7-2 and TRBJ1-5, the CDR3 gives the full variable domain: GAGVSQSPSNKVTEKGKDVELRCDPISGHTALYWYRQSLGQGLEFLIYFQGNSAPDKSGLPSDRFSAERTGGSVSTLTIQRTQQEDSAVYLCASSSGPNRNQPQHFGDGTRLSIL.

This clonotype has a count of ten or more. CDR3 coding DNA: TGTGCCAGCAGCTTTGGGACAGTGGGATACGAGCAGTACTTC. Its protein is CASSFGTVGYEQYF. The chain links TRBV5-5 to TRBJ2-7; 7 nucleotides align to TRBD1. Unmatched junction bases numbered 6, after V lost 2 bases and J lost 4 bases. The CDR3 runs to 14 residues. Germline V gene lookup returns CDR1 SGHKS and CDR2 YYEKEE (reference sequence). The full variable domain, its missing parts supplied by reference TRBV5-5 and TRBJ2-7, is DAGVTQSPTHLIKTRGQQVTLRCSPISGHKSVSWYQQVLGQGPQFIFQYYEKEERGRGNFPDRFSARQFPNYSSELNVNALLLGDSALYLCASSFGTVGYEQYFGPGTRLTVT.

This clonotype was seen at least ten times. The chain joins TRBV12-3 or TRBV12-4 to TRBJ1-1; perhaps TRBD1 as D (6 bases). The CDR3 is made up of 14 amino acids. Trimming took 6 bases from V and 6 from J, leaving 17 bases between them. For the CDR3, the DNA is TGTGCCAGCAGCTGGGATAGGGGGGTCGCTGAAGCTTTCTTT. Translated: CASSWDRGVAEAFF.

This clonotype has a handful of counts. Sequence at one end of the junction differs from germline and may be a read error. The rearrangement links TRBV4-2 to TRBJ1-1; TRBD1 aligns across 10 bases. CDR3 length: 15 amino acids. The germline V gene encodes CDR1 LGHNA and CDR2 YNFKEQ. CDR3 coding DNA: TGTGCCAGCAGCCAAGGGGACAGGGGAGACACTGAATCTTTCTTT. Residues: CASSQGDRGDTESFF.

The chain has TRBV28 and TRBJ2-7, with 11 bases fitting TRBD2. The CDR3 loop spans 15 amino acids. Germline V lookup: CDR1 MDHEN, CDR2 SYDVKM. The V gene end was trimmed by 5 bases and the J gene end by 3 bases; junction bases not matched to a gene: 6. The CDR3 nucleotides read TGTGCCAGCAGTCGACTAGCGGGAATCGTCTACGAGCAGTACTTC. Residues: CASSRLAGIVYEQYF.

This clonotype was observed a single time. One junction end disagrees with the germline gene, perhaps due to a read error. V usage is TRBV6-1 and J usage is TRBJ2-2; 14 nucleotides align to TRBD2. CDR1 MNHNS and CDR2 SASEGT come from the germline V gene. The CDR3 spans 15 residues. The CDR3 spells CANSEGTSGSRELFF. The CDR3, as DNA: TGTGCCAACAGTGAAGGGACTAGCGGGAGCCGGGAGCTGTTTTTT.

This clonotype was recorded at least ten times. J is TRBJ1-1 and V is TRBV29-1; D gene ambiguous. The CDR3 is 13 residues long. CDR1 SQVTM and CDR2 ANQGSEA come from the germline V gene. V lost 4 bases to trimming and J lost 1 base, with 10 bases between them. The CDR3 is CSVGIQENTEAFF. The DNA for the CDR3 is TGCAGCGTTGGTATCCAGGAGAACACTGAAGCTTTCTTT.

This clonotype was seen at least ten times. One junction end does not reproduce the germline sequence, and a read error may be involved. This chain links TRBV7-2 with TRBJ2-7; TRBD2 agrees at 14 bases. The CDR3 has 15 residues. Germline V gene data show CDR1 as SGHTA and CDR2 as FQGNSA. CDR3 amino acids: CASSLGTSGGYGQYF. The CDR3 DNA sequence: TGTGCCAGCAGCTTAGGGACTAGCGGGGGGTACGGGCAGTACTTC.

This clonotype was recorded at least ten times. V gene TRBV19 combines with J gene TRBJ1-2, with no clear D. Germline V gene data show CDR1 as LNHDA and CDR2 as SQIVND (reference sequence). V shed 7 bases and J shed 3 bases, with 6 bases lying between them. This CDR3 has 11 residues. CDR3 sequence reads: CASKDYYGYTF. The CDR3 DNA reads as TGTGCCAGTAAAGACTACTATGGCTACACCTTC.